The 11 T cell receptor beta chains listed next were all sequenced from one sample in a study of T cell changes during pregnancy in multiple sclerosis. Sequencing was performed with immunoSEQ multiplex PCR; in TCRdb, only in-frame clones are kept and a portion is missing. This table holds about 57,000 clones, approximately 90% found once. The sequences come from peripheral blood, collected after pregnancy. The receptors shown here come from a female donor in good health, enrolled as a control in a pregnancy study.

This clone has just one count. The chain recombines TRBV2 with TRBJ2-3, with 11 bases lining up with TRBD2. Per the germline V gene, CDR1 is SNHLY and CDR2 is FYNNEI. The V gene end was trimmed by 7 bases and the J gene end by 1 base; junction bases not matched to a gene: 10. CDR3 size: 17 residues. DNA for the CDR3: TGTGCCAGCAAAGAGCCGGGACTAGCGGATGGCACAGATACGCAGTATTTT. It encodes CASKEPGLADGTDTQYF.

This clone was observed a few times. The V and J genes are TRBV30 and TRBJ1-3; D remains unclear. The germline V and J ends were trimmed by 4 bases and 2 bases, with 15 bases remaining between them. The germline gives CDR1 GTSNPN, CDR2 SVGIG (reference sequence). The CDR3 sequence is 15 residues long. Here the CDR3 reads CAWNLRERTGNTIYF. The CDR3 DNA follows: TGTGCCTGGAATTTGAGGGAAAGAACTGGAAACACCATATATTTT.

This clone was observed a handful of times. The chain links TRBV19 to TRBJ2-1; TRBD1 might be the D (5 bases). Germline V lookup: CDR1 LNHDA, CDR2 SQIVND (reference sequence). Trimming took 3 bases from V and 4 from J, leaving 7 bases between them. This CDR3 is built from 13 residues. Here the CDR3 reads CASSIDRYNEQFF. The CDR3 DNA follows: TGTGCCAGTAGTATCGACAGATACAATGAGCAGTTCTTC. Full variable domain (remainder filled in from reference TRBV19 and TRBJ2-1): DGGITQSPKYLFRKEGQNVTLSCEQNLNHDAMYWYRQDPGQGLRLIYYSQIVNDFQKGDIAEGYSVSREKKESFPLTVTSAQKNPTAFYLCASSIDRYNEQFFGPGTRLTVL.

The rearrangement joins TRBV2 to TRBJ1-2; the D gene is possibly TRBD1 (5 bases). The V gene's germline CDR1 is SNHLY and CDR2 FYNNEI. The CDR3 consists of 17 residues. Deletions cut 4 bases from V and 6 bases from J, with 24 bases between. CDR3: CASSAWTPGHYYHGYTF. The DNA for the CDR3 is TGTGCCAGCAGTGCATGGACACCTGGGCACTACTATCATGGCTACACCTTC.

The chain recombines TRBV27 with TRBJ1-1; 12 positions match TRBD1. In germline, CDR1 is MNHEY, CDR2 SMNVEV (reference sequence). The CDR3 sequence is 19 residues long. The V and J ends lost 6 bases and 3 bases, in that order; junction bases with no gene match: 17. The CDR3 reads CASSPPFGTGGPQDTEAFF. CDR3 nucleotide sequence: TGTGCCAGCAGCCCCCCGTTTGGGACAGGGGGCCCCCAGGACACTGAAGCTTTCTTT.

The V gene is TRBV29-1, the J gene TRBJ2-3; unclear D gene. Germline V gene data show CDR1 as SQVTM and CDR2 as ANQGSEA. Trimming pared 0 bases from V and 2 bases from J, leaving 3 bases between. This CDR3 spans 12 amino acids. The CDR3 is CSVEDYTDTQYF. CDR3 DNA: TGCAGCGTTGAAGATTACACAGATACGCAGTATTTT.

The chain combines TRBV27 with TRBJ1-4; the match to TRBD1 covers 8 bases. The CDR3 runs 15 residues. V gave up 5 bases and J gave up 6 bases; unmatched junction bases: 8. Germline assignment: CDR1 MNHEY and CDR2 SMNVEV (reference sequence). The CDR3 loop reads CASSPGTGLDEKLFF. Here the CDR3 DNA reads TGTGCCAGCAGTCCCGGGACAGGATTGGATGAAAAACTGTTTTTT.

This clone has only a few counts. V gene TRBV4-3 combines with J gene TRBJ2-3; 11 nucleotides line up with TRBD1. There are 16 residues in the CDR3. The V gene's germline CDR1 is LGHNA and CDR2 YSLEER. V gave up 0 bases and J gave up 6 bases; unmatched junction bases: 5. This CDR3 is CASSQDRGQGADTQYF. In nucleotides, the CDR3 is TGCGCCAGCAGCCAAGATCGCGGACAGGGGGCCGATACGCAGTATTTT.

J is TRBJ2-1 and V is TRBV4-3, with TRBD2 matching 10 bases. The germline CDR1 and CDR2 sequences are LGHNA and YSLEER. The CDR3 extends over 15 amino acids. With 4 bases clipped from V and 4 bases from J, the junction kept 4 bases outside the gene matches. The CDR3, as DNA: TGCGCCAGCAGCCTTGGACTAGCGGTGTACAATGAGCAGTTCTTC. Amino acids: CASSLGLAVYNEQFF.

The rearrangement uses TRBV18 and TRBJ2-5; a possible D gene is TRBD1 (5 bases). Germline loops: CDR1 KGHSH, CDR2 LQKENI. CDR3 length: 15 residues. The ends were cut back, 3 bases at V and 2 bases at J, with 13 bases in the middle. CDR3 sequence: CASSPGRDIQETQYF. The CDR3, as DNA: TGTGCCAGCTCACCGGGCAGGGATATACAAGAGACCCAGTACTTC.

In DNA form, the CDR3 reads TGTGCCAGCAGCCCATTTGGTAGCGCGAGCTCCTACAATGAGCAGTTCTTC. Protein product: CASSPFGSASSYNEQFF. V is TRBV5-8 and J is TRBJ2-1, with a tentative D call TRBD2 (5 bases). Germline CDR1 SGHTS, CDR2 YDEGEE. The germline V and J ends were trimmed by 4 bases and 0 bases, with 17 bases remaining between them. The CDR3 has 17 amino acids.